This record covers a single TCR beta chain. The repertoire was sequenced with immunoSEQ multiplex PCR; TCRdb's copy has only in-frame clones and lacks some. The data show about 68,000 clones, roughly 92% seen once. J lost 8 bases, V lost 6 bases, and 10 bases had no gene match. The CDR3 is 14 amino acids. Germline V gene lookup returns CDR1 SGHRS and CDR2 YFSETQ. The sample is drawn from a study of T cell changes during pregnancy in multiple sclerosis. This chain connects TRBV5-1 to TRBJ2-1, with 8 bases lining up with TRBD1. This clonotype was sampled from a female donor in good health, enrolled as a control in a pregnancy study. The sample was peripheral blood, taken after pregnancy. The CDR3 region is CASNRDRGNYEQFF. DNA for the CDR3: TGCGCCAGCAATCGAGACAGGGGCAATTATGAGCAGTTCTTC.